The clone carrying this TCR beta chain has ten or more counts. Its target is unknown. Regions amplified from RNA transcripts were the TCR beta CDR3 regions. HTBI primers were used for first-round RT-PCR of the TCR CDR3. TCRdb re-called the multiplex PCR reads through MiXCR, storing one row per CDR3 protein. Of around 340,000 distinct CDR3 sequences in the sample, approximately 14% were seen once. This sample was taken from a study of T cells in Graves' hyperthyroidism and ophthalmopathy. The CDR3 length is 12 residues. CDR1 MDHEN and CDR2 SYDVKM come from the germline V gene. The ends were cut back, 7 bases at V and 6 bases at J, with 12 bases in the middle. Findings of the study overall: Ophthalmopathy, as predicted by the model, came a median around 6 months after the prediction.

Based on clinical symptoms, serum thyroxine and TRAb, thyroid ultrasound and orbital computed tomography, diagnoses were reached. The sequenced sample consisted of blood. This TCR was sampled from a woman in her twenties or thirties with Graves' hyperthyroidism. This chain links TRBV28 with TRBJ2-5; D is possibly TRBD2 (6 bases). As DNA, the CDR3 is TGTGCCAGCAACGGAGGGGTGAAGACCCAGTACTTC. Its protein product is CASNGGVKTQYF.